One and the same sample provided the 20 T cell receptor beta chains below, sequenced in a study of graft-versus-host responses after intestinal transplantation. These receptors have no known antigen. Repertoires were generated with immunoSEQ multiplex PCR, while TCRdb's copy carries only in-frame clones and drops some. The table has approximately 80,000 clones, approximately 91% seen once. Material: unstimulated CD4+ T cells sorted from spleen or lymph node cells, obtained before intestinal transplant. These receptors all come from a human donor who received an intestinal transplant.

V gene TRBV6-6 combines with J gene TRBJ1-2; D ambiguous. This CDR3 spans 14 amino acids. CDR1 is MNHNY, CDR2 SVGAGI, per germline (reference sequence). Deletions cut 0 bases from V and 4 bases from J, with 9 bases between. As DNA, the CDR3 is TGTGCCAGCAGTTACTCGGCGGCGATCTATGGCTACACCTTC. It translates to CASSYSAAIYGYTF.

J is TRBJ1-4 and V is TRBV5-6, with D possibly TRBD1 on 5 matching bases. Germline assignment: CDR1 SGHDT and CDR2 YYEEEE. This CDR3 has 15 residues. V lost 3 bases, J lost 5 bases, and 14 bases lay in between. This CDR3 reads CASSWGGEPNEKLFF. The CDR3 region has the DNA TGTGCCAGCAGCTGGGGAGGGGAGCCCAATGAAAAACTGTTTTTT.

V gene TRBV19 combines with J gene TRBJ1-6; 7 nucleotides line up with TRBD1. V was pared by 5 bases and J by 8 bases, with 6 bases of the junction left unmatched. The germline gives CDR1 LNHDA, CDR2 SQIVND (reference sequence). The CDR3 is 14 residues long. The CDR3 spells CASSPGQVDSPLHF. The CDR3 coding sequence is TGTGCCAGTAGTCCAGGACAGGTTGATTCACCCCTCCACTTT.

The V gene is TRBV28, the J gene TRBJ1-5; 8 nucleotides align to TRBD1. J gave up 0 bases and V 5 bases, and 12 bases lay outside the gene matches. Germline V CDR1 and CDR2: MDHEN, SYDVKM. The CDR3 totals 18 residues. CDR3 loop: CASSPTQGGTYSNQPQHF. In nucleotides, the CDR3 is TGTGCCAGCAGTCCGACACAGGGGGGGACCTATAGCAATCAGCCCCAGCATTTT.

This chain uses TRBV10-3 with TRBJ2-3; 8 positions match TRBD2. Germline V gene data show CDR1 as ENHRY and CDR2 as SYGVKD. The CDR3 has 14 residues. V trimming: 7 bases; J trimming: 2 bases; junction bases outside the gene matches: 5. The CDR3 DNA reads as TGTGCCATCAAAACTAGCGGTTCCACAGATACGCAGTATTTT. This translates into CAIKTSGSTDTQYF.

This chain uses TRBV7-9 with TRBJ2-7, with D possibly being TRBD2 (8 bases). Germline V gene data show CDR1 as SEHNR and CDR2 as FQNEAQ (reference sequence). This CDR3 spans 13 amino acids. V was trimmed by 5 bases and J by 12 bases, leaving 20 bases between them. The CDR3 bases are TGTGCCAGCAGCCAAGGGGACAGCGGGAGAGGGTACTTC. Its protein is CASSQGDSGRGYF.

The chain is built from TRBV30 and TRBJ2-1; 12 bases map to TRBD2. Germline trimming cut 4 bases from V and 12 bases from J; bases unmatched to any gene: 13. The CDR3 length is 15 residues. Germline V CDR1 and CDR2: GTSNPN, SVGIG (reference sequence). The CDR3 region is CAWTSGGASGFRQFF. Here the CDR3 DNA reads TGTGCCTGGACTAGCGGGGGGGCATCAGGGTTCCGGCAGTTCTTC.

The V call is TRBV5-4, the J call TRBJ1-2; 8 bases match TRBD1. V lost 4 bases and J lost 3; bases outside the gene matches: 8. Germline CDR1 reads SGHNT; CDR2 reads YYREEE (reference sequence). The CDR3 has 15 amino acids. The DNA of the CDR3 is TGTGCCAGCAGCCGAACGACAGGGGCCGACTATGGCTACACCTTC. Its translation is CASSRTTGADYGYTF.

This sequence joins TRBV15 and TRBJ1-5, with TRBD1 as a possible D gene (5 bases). Trimming left V 0 bases short and J 2 bases short, with 8 bases between. The CDR3 totals 15 residues. Germline loops: CDR1 LNHNV, CDR2 YYDKDF (reference sequence). CDR3 sequence reads: CATSREGPGNQPQHF. CDR3 sequence (DNA): TGTGCCACCAGCAGAGAGGGGCCAGGCAATCAGCCCCAGCATTTT.

The chain is built from TRBV6-1 and TRBJ1-5; D remains ambiguous. Trimming pared 5 bases from V and 4 bases from J, leaving 9 bases between. Germline V gene lookup returns CDR1 MNHNS and CDR2 SASEGT. The CDR3 is 13 residues long. The DNA for the CDR3 is TGTGCCAGCAGTACGGTAGCAAATCAGCCCCAGCATTTT. Protein sequence: CASSTVANQPQHF.

The rearrangement joins TRBV19 to TRBJ2-2, with 8 bases that match TRBD1. Germline-derived CDR1 and CDR2 are LNHDA and SQIVND (reference sequence). V was clipped by 5 bases and J by 3 bases; unmatched bases: 8. CDR3 length: 16 residues. The CDR3 protein is CASSSPTGVDTGELFF. CDR3 DNA sequence: TGTGCCAGTAGTTCTCCGACAGGGGTGGACACCGGGGAGCTGTTTTTT. Based on the CDR3 plus reference TRBV19 and TRBJ2-2, the full variable domain is DGGITQSPKYLFRKEGQNVTLSCEQNLNHDAMYWYRQDPGQGLRLIYYSQIVNDFQKGDIAEGYSVSREKKESFPLTVTSAQKNPTAFYLCASSSPTGVDTGELFFGEGSRLTVL.

The genes are TRBV9 and TRBJ2-7; 9 bases line up with TRBD2. Germline V gene sequence: CDR1 SGDLS, CDR2 YYNGEE. The J segment lost 2 bases and the V segment lost 0 bases, leaving 9 bases of the junction unmatched. The CDR3 runs to 17 residues. CDR3 in amino acids: CASSVGDGRLAAYEQYF. As DNA, the CDR3 is TGTGCCAGCAGCGTAGGGGATGGGAGACTAGCGGCCTACGAGCAGTACTTC.

The chain employs TRBV20-1 and TRBJ2-7, with D possibly being TRBD1 (6 bases). Germline assignment: CDR1 DFQATT and CDR2 SNEGSKA (reference sequence). There are 11 residues in the CDR3. Trimming left V 5 bases short and J 7 bases short, with 12 bases between. In DNA form, the CDR3 reads TGCAGTGCTGGGGGCCAACTTGAGCAGTACTTC. It encodes CSAGGQLEQYF.

The chain links TRBV5-1 to TRBJ1-6, with D unresolved. The CDR3 is 16 residues long. CDR1 is SGHRS, CDR2 YFSETQ, per germline. The germline V and J ends were trimmed by 0 bases and 0 bases, with 7 bases remaining between them. The CDR3 DNA is TGCGCCAGCAGCTTGGAATCTAGCTCCTATAATTCACCCCTCCACTTT. It specifies CASSLESSSYNSPLHF.

This clone turned up a few times. The chain links TRBV6-5 to TRBJ1-6; 9 bases line up with TRBD1. The germline V gene encodes CDR1 MNHEY and CDR2 SVGAGI. V lost 2 bases and J lost 10; bases outside the gene matches: 6. The CDR3 runs 15 residues. DNA for the CDR3: TGTGCCAGCAGTTACACCGGACAGGGGAACTCACCCCTCCACTTT. Translation: CASSYTGQGNSPLHF.

The V gene is TRBV5-5, the J gene TRBJ2-2, with a tentative D call TRBD2 (5 bases). V lost 0 bases, J lost 6 bases, and 6 bases lay in between. Germline CDR1 SGHKS, CDR2 YYEKEE (reference sequence). The CDR3 spans 13 residues. The CDR3 loop reads CASSLEGAGELFF. The CDR3 coding sequence is TGTGCCAGCAGCTTGGAGGGAGCCGGGGAGCTGTTTTTT.

The V call is TRBV5-1, the J call TRBJ2-5, with TRBD1 identical over 7 bases. This CDR3 is 13 amino acids long. Germline V CDR1 and CDR2: SGHRS, YFSETQ. Trimming removed 4 bases from V and 7 bases from J; junction bases left unmatched: 7. The CDR3 nucleotides read TGCGCCAGCAGCATAGGACAGGAAGGGACCCAGTACTTC. It translates to CASSIGQEGTQYF. The variable domain in full, completed from reference TRBV5-1 and TRBJ2-5, reads KAGVTQTPRYLIKTRGQQVTLSCSPISGHRSVSWYQQTPGQGLQFLFEYFSETQRNKGNFPGRFSGRQFSNSRSEMNVSTLELGDSALYLCASSIGQEGTQYFGPGTRLLVL.

This chain uses TRBV28 with TRBJ2-5; 10 bases are shared with TRBD1. Germline loops: CDR1 MDHEN, CDR2 SYDVKM. V lost 5 bases and J lost 3; bases outside the gene matches: 12. The CDR3 spans 17 residues. CDR3 sequence reads: CASSLGGGTGVEETQYF. The CDR3, as DNA: TGTGCCAGCAGTCTAGGTGGGGGGACAGGGGTGGAAGAGACCCAGTACTTC.

This clone was recorded a few times. This chain connects TRBV5-1 to TRBJ2-7; TRBD1 agrees at 7 bases. V trimming: 3 bases; J trimming: 0 bases; junction bases outside the gene matches: 6. The CDR3 spans 15 residues. Germline V gene sequence: CDR1 SGHRS, CDR2 YFSETQ. CDR3 nucleotides: TGCGCCAGCAGCTCAGGCGACAGGGTCTCCTACGAGCAGTACTTC. Amino acid sequence: CASSSGDRVSYEQYF. The variable domain in full, completed from reference TRBV5-1 and TRBJ2-7, reads KAGVTQTPRYLIKTRGQQVTLSCSPISGHRSVSWYQQTPGQGLQFLFEYFSETQRNKGNFPGRFSGRQFSNSRSEMNVSTLELGDSALYLCASSSGDRVSYEQYFGPGTRLTVT.

V is TRBV9 and J is TRBJ1-2; D remains ambiguous. Germline CDR1 and CDR2: SGDLS and YYNGEE. The V end was cut by 0 bases, the J end by 8 bases, with 11 bases between. The CDR3 has 13 residues. This CDR3 is CASSVAYGSGYTF. CDR3 nucleotides: TGTGCCAGCAGCGTAGCTTACGGGAGCGGCTACACCTTC.